Listed here are 27 T cell receptor beta chains from one sample, sequenced in a study of blood T cell repertoires in COVID-19. This table comes from immunoSEQ multiplex PCR, and its TCRdb copy is limited to in-frame clones, with some not included. The sample holds roughly 220,000 clones, around nine tenths seen once. Sequenced material: peripheral blood. The receptors were sampled from a man between 60 and 75 years old with acute or convalescent COVID-19.

The V gene is TRBV14, the J gene TRBJ1-6, with D unclear. CDR1 is SGHDN and CDR2 is FVKESK in the germline V gene. Trimming stripped 0 bases from V and 16 bases from J, with 13 bases between. The CDR3 is 13 amino acids. In DNA, the CDR3 is TGTGCCAGCAGCCAAGATCCCGGAAGGCGGCTCCACTTT. As protein: CASSQDPGRRLHF.

The table lists this clone with a count of one. V is TRBV18 and J is TRBJ2-3, with 10 bases matching TRBD2. J lost 4 bases, V lost 3 bases, and 4 bases had no gene match. The V gene's germline CDR1 is KGHSH and CDR2 LQKENI. The CDR3 has 15 residues. CDR3 residues: CASSPLAGGPDTQYF. CDR3 coding DNA: TGTGCCAGCTCACCGTTAGCGGGGGGCCCAGATACGCAGTATTTT.

In DNA, the CDR3 is TGTGCCAGCAGACGGACAGGGGGTCTATATGGCTACACCTTC. Translated, it gives CASRRTGGLYGYTF. This chain connects TRBV25-1 to TRBJ1-2; 10 nucleotides line up with TRBD1. V lost 6 bases to trimming and J lost 5 bases; unmatched junction nucleotides: 6. Germline loops: CDR1 MGHDK, CDR2 SYGVNS. This CDR3 contains 14 residues.

The chain has TRBV6-5 and TRBJ2-7; TRBD1 matches 7 bases. The length of the CDR3 is 14 residues. Germline loops: CDR1 MNHEY, CDR2 SVGAGI. With 6 bases clipped from V and 4 bases from J, the junction kept 9 bases outside the gene matches. This CDR3 reads CASRTGQATYEQYF. The CDR3 bases are TGTGCCAGCAGGACCGGACAGGCGACATACGAGCAGTACTTC.

Notes on this clone: The sample has other DNA sequences that encode this CDR3 too. The rearrangement joins TRBV3-1 (or the pseudogene TRBV3-2) to TRBJ1-1, with D possibly TRBD1 on 5 matching bases. V lost 1 base, J lost 0 bases, and 6 bases lay in between. The CDR3 totals 14 residues. The germline gives CDR1 LGHDT, CDR2 YNNKEL (reference sequence). The CDR3: CASSQGQMNTEAFF. CDR3 in DNA: TGTGCCAGCAGCCAAGGACAGATGAACACTGAAGCTTTCTTT.

The chain's CDR3 is CASRPTGTGVGELFF. The CDR3 nucleotides read TGTGCCAGCAGGCCCACAGGGACAGGGGTCGGGGAGCTGTTTTTT. The chain carries TRBV3-1 (or the pseudogene TRBV3-2) and TRBJ2-2, with 10 nucleotides matching TRBD1. V lost 6 bases to trimming and J lost 7 bases; unmatched junction nucleotides: 8. The germline CDR1 and CDR2 sequences are LGHDT and YNNKEL (reference sequence). The CDR3 runs to 15 residues.

CDR3: CASSRAGVTTDTQYF. CDR3 DNA sequence: TGTGCCAGCAGCCGAGCGGGGGTTACGACAGATACGCAGTATTTT. The J gene is TRBJ2-3, the V gene TRBV3-1 (or the pseudogene TRBV3-2); 8 bases match TRBD2. This CDR3 is built from 15 residues. V lost 4 bases to trimming and J lost 3 bases; unmatched junction nucleotides: 6. Germline CDR1 and CDR2: LGHDT and YNNKEL (reference sequence).

This clone was seen a handful of times. The chain combines TRBV27 with TRBJ2-7; TRBD1 is a possible D gene (5 bases). CDR1 is MNHEY, CDR2 SMNVEV, per germline (reference sequence). The CDR3 is 15 amino acids. Trimming took 0 bases from V and 0 from J, leaving 9 bases between them. This chain's CDR3 is CASSLSTASSYEQYF. CDR3 coding DNA: TGTGCCAGCAGTTTATCGACAGCGAGCTCCTACGAGCAGTACTTC.

The chain employs TRBV24-1 and TRBJ1-5, with TRBD1 as a possible D gene (5 bases). The CDR3 runs 16 residues. Germline CDR1 and CDR2: KGHDR and SFDVKD. V lost 4 bases, J lost 7 bases, and 19 bases lay in between. DNA for the CDR3: TGTGCCACCAGTGACCCCCAGACAGCATACAACCAGCCCCAGCATTTT. Protein product: CATSDPQTAYNQPQHF.

CDR3 sequence: CASSQDVRANTEAFF. The DNA for the CDR3 is TGCGCCAGCAGCCAAGATGTCAGGGCCAACACTGAAGCTTTCTTT. The chain is built from TRBV4-3 and TRBJ1-1; maybe TRBD1 (5 bases). Germline V CDR1 and CDR2: LGHNA, YSLEER. V was clipped by 0 bases and J by 2 bases, with 10 bases between them. This CDR3 comprises 15 residues.

The chain couples TRBV5-4 to TRBJ2-7; D might be TRBD1 (5 bases). V lost 3 bases, J lost 4 bases, and 11 bases lay in between. The CDR3 has 13 residues. From germline, CDR1 is SGHNT and CDR2 YYREEE (reference sequence). Here the CDR3 reads CASSSGLLYEQYF. CDR3 DNA: TGTGCCAGCAGCTCAGGGTTGCTGTACGAGCAGTACTTC.

The chain recombines TRBV19 with TRBJ2-1; possible D gene TRBD2, 7 bases. The CDR3 covers 13 residues. CDR1 and CDR2 from the germline V gene are LNHDA and SQIVND (reference sequence). The V end was cut by 4 bases, the J end by 10 bases, with 14 bases between. The CDR3 region is CASSKTRGGEQFF. The CDR3 coding sequence is TGTGCCAGTAGTAAGACCAGGGGAGGGGAGCAGTTCTTC.

Notes on this clone: Sequence at one end of the junction differs from germline and may be a read error. This chain uses TRBV20-1 with TRBJ2-3, with D maybe TRBD2 (7 bases). The CDR3 runs 11 residues. Germline V gene data show CDR1 as DFQATT and CDR2 as SNEGSKA (reference sequence). CDR3 bases: TGCAGTGCCAGAGGGGGGACTACCATAGGTTTT. The encoded protein is CSARGGTTIGF.

This rearrangement joins TRBV5-4 to TRBJ2-4; 13 nucleotides agree with TRBD2. This CDR3 comprises 18 residues. V shed 0 bases and J 6 bases; nucleotides not matched to a gene: 9. In germline, CDR1 is SGHNT, CDR2 YYREEE (reference sequence). The CDR3 is CASSLVTSGRISPNIQYF. In DNA, the CDR3 is TGTGCCAGCAGCTTGGTGACTAGCGGGAGGATCTCGCCAAACATTCAGTACTTC.

The chain has TRBV19 and TRBJ2-1, with D unclear. The CDR3 covers 13 residues. The V end lost 6 bases, the J end lost 4 bases, and 10 bases lay between the germline ends. CDR1 LNHDA and CDR2 SQIVND come from the germline V gene (reference sequence). The CDR3 DNA follows: TGTGCCAGTAGCACGACACCTTACAATGAGCAGTTCTTC. Translated, it gives CASSTTPYNEQFF. Full variable domain (missing parts from reference TRBV19 and TRBJ2-1): DGGITQSPKYLFRKEGQNVTLSCEQNLNHDAMYWYRQDPGQGLRLIYYSQIVNDFQKGDIAEGYSVSREKKESFPLTVTSAQKNPTAFYLCASSTTPYNEQFFGPGTRLTVL.

The gene calls are TRBV6-1 and TRBJ2-2, with a weak D call TRBD2 (5 bases). V gave up 1 base and J gave up 2 bases, with 14 bases separating them. CDR3 length: 17 amino acids. CDR1 is MNHNS and CDR2 is SASEGT in the germline V gene. CDR3 in DNA: TGTGCCAGCAGTGAAGGGGCAGGAGGATATAACACCGGGGAGCTGTTTTTT. Translation: CASSEGAGGYNTGELFF.

This clone was seen a single time. The CDR3 loop reads CASSFRGQSTDTQYF. The CDR3 region has the DNA TGTGCCAGCAGCTTCAGGGGACAGAGCACAGATACGCAGTATTTT. The V call is TRBV7-3, the J call TRBJ2-3; 7 nucleotides agree with TRBD1. The trim removed 3 bases at V and 0 bases at J, leaving 3 bases unmatched. The germline gives CDR1 SGHTA, CDR2 FQGTGA. The CDR3 totals 15 residues.

The gene calls are TRBV14 and TRBJ2-5, with a tentative D call TRBD2 (5 bases). The germline CDR1 and CDR2 sequences are SGHDN and FVKESK. V was trimmed by 0 bases and J by 5 bases, leaving 19 bases between them. The CDR3 sequence is 17 residues long. CDR3 loop: CASSQDSRLARRETQYF. CDR3 DNA: TGTGCCAGCAGCCAAGATTCTCGGCTAGCAAGAAGGGAGACCCAGTACTTC.

The chain uses TRBV19 and TRBJ1-5; TRBD1 agrees at 10 bases. V was clipped by 9 bases and J by 7 bases; unmatched bases: 15. CDR1 is LNHDA and CDR2 is SQIVND in the germline V gene (reference sequence). This CDR3 region has 16 residues. The CDR3 sequence: CASFDRGLGVGQPQHF. CDR3 DNA: TGTGCCAGCTTTGACAGGGGGCTGGGGGTAGGGCAGCCCCAGCATTTT. The full variable domain, in which reference TRBV19 and TRBJ1-5 provide the parts outside the CDR3, is DGGITQSPKYLFRKEGQNVTLSCEQNLNHDAMYWYRQDPGQGLRLIYYSQIVNDFQKGDIAEGYSVSREKKESFPLTVTSAQKNPTAFYLCASFDRGLGVGQPQHFGDGTRLSIL.

The rearrangement links TRBV19 to TRBJ1-3; tentatively, D is TRBD1 (5 bases). The CDR3 spans 16 residues. Germline CDR1 LNHDA, CDR2 SQIVND (reference sequence). Trimming took off 3 bases at V and 1 base at J, with 13 bases between the two ends. The CDR3 spells CASSIRRATSGNTIYF. The CDR3 nucleotides read TGTGCCAGTAGTATTCGCAGGGCTACTTCTGGAAACACCATATATTTT.

This clone has just one count. V and J are TRBV11-2 and TRBJ1-1; 10 bases fit TRBD1. Trimming removed 4 bases from V and 4 bases from J; junction bases left unmatched: 6. The CDR3 is made up of 15 amino acids. Germline lookup yields CDR1 SGHAT and CDR2 FQNNGV. The CDR3 is CASSWTDRGSTEAFF. The CDR3 nucleotides read TGTGCCAGCAGCTGGACGGACAGGGGGAGCACTGAAGCTTTCTTT.

The rearrangement joins TRBV6-2 or TRBV6-3 to TRBJ2-3; 11 positions agree with TRBD2. With 4 bases clipped from V and 3 bases from J, the junction kept 3 bases outside the gene matches. This CDR3 has 15 amino acids. CDR1 and CDR2 from the germline V gene are MNHEY and SVGEGT. The CDR3 nucleotides are TGTGCCAGCAGTTCGACTAGCGGGGAAACAGATACGCAGTATTTT. Translation: CASSSTSGETDTQYF.

This chain joins TRBV28 and TRBJ1-5; 9 bases match TRBD1. Trimming cost V 6 bases and J 3 bases; bases outside gene matches: 12. CDR1 is MDHEN and CDR2 is SYDVKM in the germline V gene. The CDR3 runs 17 residues. This CDR3 is CASSPSGQGRDNQPQHF. CDR3 DNA: TGTGCCAGCAGCCCTTCTGGACAGGGGCGGGACAATCAGCCCCAGCATTTT.

The chain has TRBV5-1 and TRBJ2-2; D may be TRBD2 (5 bases). CDR1 and CDR2 (germline): SGHRS, YFSETQ. There are 16 residues in the CDR3. Trimming left V 3 bases short and J 4 bases short, with 16 bases between. CDR3 amino acids: CASSSGPKRGTGELFF. CDR3 sequence (DNA): TGCGCCAGCAGCTCCGGTCCGAAACGGGGCACCGGGGAGCTGTTTTTT.

The chain uses TRBV3-1 (or the pseudogene TRBV3-2) and TRBJ2-1, with 10 bases matching TRBD2. J was trimmed by 6 bases and V by 2 bases; bases with no gene match: 4. The CDR3 sequence is 15 residues long. Germline V gene sequence: CDR1 LGHDT, CDR2 YNNKEL (reference sequence). The CDR3 here is CASSQLAGEINEQFF. The DNA of the CDR3 is TGTGCCAGCAGCCAACTAGCGGGGGAAATCAATGAGCAGTTCTTC.

This sequence joins TRBV10-3 and TRBJ1-5, with a possible D match to TRBD1 (5 bases). Per the germline V gene, CDR1 is ENHRY and CDR2 is SYGVKD. The V end was cut by 0 bases, the J end by 5 bases, with 5 bases between. CDR3 length: 13 residues. The CDR3 region is CAISESGDQPQHF. The CDR3 coding sequence is TGTGCCATCAGTGAGTCAGGGGATCAGCCCCAGCATTTT.

This chain links TRBV7-3 with TRBJ1-2, with 9 nucleotides matching TRBD1. V was clipped by 5 bases and J by 3 bases; unmatched bases: 4. Germline V lookup: CDR1 SGHTA, CDR2 FQGTGA. CDR3 length: 14 amino acids. The CDR3 sequence is CASSPGQGYYGYTF. CDR3 nucleotide sequence: TGTGCCAGCAGCCCCGGACAGGGGTACTATGGCTACACCTTC.